There are many counts of the clone carrying this T cell receptor beta chain. The antigen remains unidentified. The data originate from a study of T cells in Graves' hyperthyroidism and ophthalmopathy. Study results and caveats: Most thyroid-expanded clonotypes above 0.001 were also found in blood. Using 13 V-J features, a model discriminated ophthalmopathy from stable hyperthyroidism.

V dropped 0 bases and J dropped 2 bases, with 10 bases sitting between them. Per the germline V gene, CDR1 is ENHRY and CDR2 is SYGVKD. This CDR3 spans 15 amino acids. TCR beta CDR3 regions were amplified from RNA. The primer set for the first-round RT-PCR of the TCR CDR3 was HTBI. TCRdb ran MiXCR on the multiplex PCR reads and lists one entry per CDR3 protein. The sample has roughly 300,000 distinct CDR3 sequences; 20% to 25% are singletons. The rearrangement uses TRBV10-3 and TRBJ1-2, with TRBD1 as a possible D gene (5 bases). This sequence originates from a woman between 50 and 59 years old with Graves' hyperthyroidism. The specimen was blood. In nucleotides, the CDR3 is TGTGCCATCAGTGAGTCTGGGGGAAGAAACTATGGCTACACCTTC. Translation gives CAISESGGRNYGYTF.